This T cell receptor beta chain was recovered during a study of cytomegalovirus exposure and HLA in healthy donors. Overall study: Membership in the Caucasian-associated ancestry cluster was found for 65% to 85% of roughly 360 genotyped donors.

60 Vbeta and 13 Jbeta primers were used in PCR. TCRdb keeps only in-frame clones here, not all; method: immunoSEQ multiplex PCR. Its listing shows around 140,000 clones. Points on this clone: Its antigen is undetermined.

Study-wide results and caveats: Reports showed the classifier diagnosing cytomegalovirus status with high specificity and sensitivity. Clonal expansion was found to be greater in HLA-associated TCR beta chains than in equally common others in a later analysis.

The sequence was collected from a woman in her late teens or twenties in good health and CMV-seronegative. The specimen was PBMCs.

CDR3 in DNA: TGTGCCATCAGTGAAGGCGGGCCCCGCTCTGGGGCCAACGTCCTGACTTTC. Its protein product is CAISEGGPRSGANVLTF. The rearrangement uses TRBV10-3 and TRBJ2-6; D might be TRBD2 (5 bases). Per germline, CDR1 ENHRY and CDR2 SYGVKD. The CDR3 sequence is 17 residues long. Trimming took 3 bases from V and 0 from J, leaving 12 bases between them.